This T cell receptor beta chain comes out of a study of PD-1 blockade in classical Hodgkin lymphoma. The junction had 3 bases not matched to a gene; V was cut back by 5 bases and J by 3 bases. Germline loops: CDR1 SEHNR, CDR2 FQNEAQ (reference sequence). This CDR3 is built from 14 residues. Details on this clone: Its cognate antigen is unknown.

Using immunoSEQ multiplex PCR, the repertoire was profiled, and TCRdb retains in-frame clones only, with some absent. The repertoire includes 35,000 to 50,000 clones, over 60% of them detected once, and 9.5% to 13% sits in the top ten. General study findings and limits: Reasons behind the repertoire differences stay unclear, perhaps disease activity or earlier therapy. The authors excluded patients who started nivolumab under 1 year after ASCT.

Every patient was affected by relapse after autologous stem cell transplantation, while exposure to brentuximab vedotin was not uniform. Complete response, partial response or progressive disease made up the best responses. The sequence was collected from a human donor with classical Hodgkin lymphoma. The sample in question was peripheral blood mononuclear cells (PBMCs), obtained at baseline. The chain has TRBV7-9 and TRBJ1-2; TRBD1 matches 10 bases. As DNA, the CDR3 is TGTGCCAGCAGCCCAGGGACAGGGGACTATGGCTACACCTTC. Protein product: CASSPGTGDYGYTF.